This T cell receptor (beta chain) comes out of a study of cytomegalovirus exposure and HLA in healthy donors. Across the study: The roughly 110 validation repertoires were reported in a later analysis to have been generated on the same platform as the roughly 700 first-cohort repertoires. Study-level findings and limits: Many donors carried some public TCRs, although rarity characterized most TCR sequences.

Separate from the roughly 700-subject first cohort, the roughly 110-subject validation cohort was the one that the donors belonged to. As regards this clone: Its matching antigen is unknown.

The protocol was immunoSEQ multiplex PCR, while the TCRdb copy is restricted to in-frame clones and leaves out a portion. The table records approximately 100,000 clones, approximately 93% of them present only once. V trimming: 4 bases; J trimming: 2 bases; junction bases outside the gene matches: 9. The CDR3 extends over 16 amino acids. Germline V gives CDR1 MDHEN, CDR2 SYDVKM. The source material was PBMCs. The clonotype was recovered from a young woman in good health and CMV-seropositive. The chain couples TRBV28 to TRBJ2-7, with 9 positions matching TRBD1. DNA of the CDR3: TGTGCCAGCAGTTCCTTAGGGGACAGGGTCACCTACGAGCAGTACTTC. This codes for CASSSLGDRVTYEQYF.